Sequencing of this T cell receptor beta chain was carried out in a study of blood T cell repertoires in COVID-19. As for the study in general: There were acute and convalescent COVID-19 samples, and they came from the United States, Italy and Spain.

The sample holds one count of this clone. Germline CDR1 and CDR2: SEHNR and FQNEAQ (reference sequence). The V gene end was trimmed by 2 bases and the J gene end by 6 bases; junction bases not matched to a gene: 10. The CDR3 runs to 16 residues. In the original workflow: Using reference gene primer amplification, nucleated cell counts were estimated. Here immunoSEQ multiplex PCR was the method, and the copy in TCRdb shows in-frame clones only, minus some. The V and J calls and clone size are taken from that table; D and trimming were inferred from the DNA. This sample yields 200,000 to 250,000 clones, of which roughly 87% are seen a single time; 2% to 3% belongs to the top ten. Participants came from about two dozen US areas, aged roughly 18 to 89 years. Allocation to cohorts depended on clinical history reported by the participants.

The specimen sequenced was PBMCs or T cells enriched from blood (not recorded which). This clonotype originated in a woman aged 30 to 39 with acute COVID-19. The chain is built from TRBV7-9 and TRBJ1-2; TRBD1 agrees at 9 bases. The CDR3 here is CASSLWEFGQGHGYTF. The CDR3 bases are TGTGCCAGCAGCTTATGGGAGTTTGGACAGGGGCATGGCTACACCTTC.